This T cell receptor (beta chain) was captured in a study of glioma-infiltrating T cells. The CDR3 length is 15 residues. Germline assignment: CDR1 MNHEY and CDR2 SMNVEV (reference sequence). V shed 0 bases, J shed 4 bases, and the junction held 6 bases outside the gene matches. Amplification of TCR alpha and beta CDR3 regions from RNA used iRepertoire nested multiplex PCR. TCRdb re-called the multiplex PCR reads through MiXCR, storing one row per CDR3 protein. This sample has about 190,000 distinct CDR3 sequences; more than 30% occur once, and the top ten carry around 20%. This clonotype was recorded many times. Its antigen is not identified. Study observations and caveats: CDR3 overlap between tissue and blood was very small. Above-expected tissue-blood divergence occurred in all gliomas, most in low-grade ones.

The chain employs TRBV27 and TRBJ2-7; 7 positions match TRBD2. The sample was glioma tissue, nonneoplastic brain tissue, or PBMCs (not recorded which). The origin of this receptor is a human donor with low-grade glioma or glioblastoma, undergoing nonglioma brain surgery, or in good health (not recorded which). The CDR3, as DNA: TGTGCCAGCAGTTTATCCCCAGGTAGCGGGTACGAGCAGTACTTC. This codes for CASSLSPGSGYEQYF.